This TCR beta chain was recorded in a study of T cells in Graves' hyperthyroidism and ophthalmopathy. Trimming pared 5 bases from V and 5 bases from J, leaving 7 bases between. This CDR3 is built from 12 residues. The germline CDR1 and CDR2 sequences are ENHRY and SYGVKD. This clonotype was detected a few times. Its matching antigen is unknown. Authors of the study amplified TCR beta CDR3 regions from RNA transcripts. The primer set for the first-round RT-PCR of the TCR CDR3 was HTBI. TCRdb used MiXCR to reprocess the multiplex PCR reads, holding one entry per CDR3 protein. Seen here are 340,000 or so distinct CDR3 sequences, 15% to 20% observed once, and the top ten hold under 55%. Overall study findings and caveats: In the blood, most expanded thyroid clonotypes above 0.001 appeared as well.

Each diagnosis was grounded in clinical symptoms, serum thyroxine and TRAb, thyroid ultrasound, and orbital computed tomography. The chain couples TRBV10-3 to TRBJ1-5; TRBD1 is a possible D gene (5 bases). Input material: blood. This TCR came from a woman aged 45 to 65 with Graves' hyperthyroidism. The CDR3 loop is CAISPGDQPQHF. Written as DNA, the CDR3 is TGTGCCATCAGTCCGGGGGATCAGCCCCAGCATTTT.